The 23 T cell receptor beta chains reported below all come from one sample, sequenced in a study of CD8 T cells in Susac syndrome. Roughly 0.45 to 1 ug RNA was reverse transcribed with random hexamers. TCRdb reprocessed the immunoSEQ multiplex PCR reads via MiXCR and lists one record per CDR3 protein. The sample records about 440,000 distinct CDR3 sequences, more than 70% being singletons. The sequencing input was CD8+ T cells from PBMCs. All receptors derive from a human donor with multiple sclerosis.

CDR3 region: CASSIRGGADTQYF. The DNA of the CDR3 is TGTGCCAGTAGTATAAGGGGGGGCGCGGATACGCAGTATTTT. J is TRBJ2-3 and V is TRBV19; tentatively, D is TRBD2 (7 bases). From germline, CDR1 is LNHDA and CDR2 SQIVND (reference sequence). The CDR3 covers 14 residues. V gave up 2 bases and J gave up 6 bases, with 12 bases separating them.

CDR3 DNA: TGTGCCAGCAGCTTATGGAGGCGGGACAGGGCCCACGAGCAGTACTTC. Protein product: CASSLWRRDRAHEQYF. This chain connects TRBV11-2 to TRBJ2-7, with 9 bases identical to TRBD1. The V gene end was trimmed by 2 bases and the J gene end by 5 bases; junction bases not matched to a gene: 10. The CDR3 contains 16 residues. Germline values: CDR1 SGHAT, CDR2 FQNNGV.

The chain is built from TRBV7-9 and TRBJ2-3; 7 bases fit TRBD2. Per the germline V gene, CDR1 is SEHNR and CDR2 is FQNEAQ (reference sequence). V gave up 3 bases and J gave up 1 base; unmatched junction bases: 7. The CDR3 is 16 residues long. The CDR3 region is CASSFESGMGTDTQYF. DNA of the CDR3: TGTGCCAGCAGCTTTGAAAGCGGGATGGGCACAGATACGCAGTATTTT.

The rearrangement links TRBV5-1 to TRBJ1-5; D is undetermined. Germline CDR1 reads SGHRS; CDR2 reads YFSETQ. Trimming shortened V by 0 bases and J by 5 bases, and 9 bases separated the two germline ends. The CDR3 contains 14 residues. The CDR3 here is CASSLAGEDQPQHF. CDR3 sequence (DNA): TGCGCCAGCAGCTTGGCCGGGGAGGATCAGCCCCAGCATTTT.

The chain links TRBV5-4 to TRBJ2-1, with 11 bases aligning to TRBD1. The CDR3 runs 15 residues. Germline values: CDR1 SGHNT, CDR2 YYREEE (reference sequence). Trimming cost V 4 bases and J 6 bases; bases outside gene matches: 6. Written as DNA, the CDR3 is TGTGCCAGCAGCAGGTCTGGGACAGGGGGCAATGAGCAGTTCTTC. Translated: CASSRSGTGGNEQFF.

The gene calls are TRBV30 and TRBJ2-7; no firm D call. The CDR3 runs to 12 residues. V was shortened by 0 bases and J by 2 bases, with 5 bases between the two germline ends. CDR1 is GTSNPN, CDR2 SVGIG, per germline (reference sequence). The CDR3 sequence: CAWSVRPYEQYF. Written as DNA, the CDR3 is TGTGCCTGGAGTGTACGCCCCTACGAGCAGTACTTC.

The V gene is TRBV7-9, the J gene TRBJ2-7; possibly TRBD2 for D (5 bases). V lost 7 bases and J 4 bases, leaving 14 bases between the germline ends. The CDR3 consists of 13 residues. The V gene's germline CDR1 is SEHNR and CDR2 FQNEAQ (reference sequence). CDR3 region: CASTSGNSYEQYF. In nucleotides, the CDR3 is TGTGCCAGCACTTCCGGGAACAGTTACGAGCAGTACTTC. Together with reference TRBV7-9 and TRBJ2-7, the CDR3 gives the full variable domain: DTGVSQNPRHKITKRGQNVTFRCDPISEHNRLYWYRQTLGQGPEFLTYFQNEAQLEKSRLLSDRFSAERPKGSFSTLEIQRTEQGDSAMYLCASTSGNSYEQYFGPGTRLTVT.

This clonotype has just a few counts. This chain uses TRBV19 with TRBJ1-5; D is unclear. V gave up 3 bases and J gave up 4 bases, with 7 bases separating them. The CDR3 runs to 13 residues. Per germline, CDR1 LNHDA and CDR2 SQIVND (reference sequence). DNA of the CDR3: TGTGCCAGTAGTATTGCGGGGAATCAGCCCCAGCATTTT. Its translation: CASSIAGNQPQHF.

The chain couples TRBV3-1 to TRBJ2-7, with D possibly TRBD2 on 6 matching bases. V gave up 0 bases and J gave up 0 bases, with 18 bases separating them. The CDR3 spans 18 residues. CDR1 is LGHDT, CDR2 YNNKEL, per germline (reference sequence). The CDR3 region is CASSQEFPGTPSSYEQYF. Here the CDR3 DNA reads TGTGCCAGCAGCCAAGAATTTCCCGGGACTCCTAGCTCCTACGAGCAGTACTTC.

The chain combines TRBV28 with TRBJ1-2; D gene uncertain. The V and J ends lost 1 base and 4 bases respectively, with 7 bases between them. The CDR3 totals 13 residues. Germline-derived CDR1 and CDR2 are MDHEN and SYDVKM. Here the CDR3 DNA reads TGTGCCAGCAGTTTATCCAGACTCTATGGCTACACCTTC. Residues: CASSLSRLYGYTF.

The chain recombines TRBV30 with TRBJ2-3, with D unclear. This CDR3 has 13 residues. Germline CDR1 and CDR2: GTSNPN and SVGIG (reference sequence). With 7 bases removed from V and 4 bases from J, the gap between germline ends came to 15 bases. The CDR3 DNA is TGTGCCTTCATACGCCTTAATGCAGATACGCAGTATTTT. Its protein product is CAFIRLNADTQYF. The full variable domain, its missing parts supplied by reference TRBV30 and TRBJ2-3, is SQTIHQWPATLVQPVGSPLSLECTVEGTSNPNLYWYRQAAGRGLQLLFYSVGIGQISSEVPQNLSASRPQDRQFILSSKKLLLSDSGFYLCAFIRLNADTQYFGPGTRLTVL.

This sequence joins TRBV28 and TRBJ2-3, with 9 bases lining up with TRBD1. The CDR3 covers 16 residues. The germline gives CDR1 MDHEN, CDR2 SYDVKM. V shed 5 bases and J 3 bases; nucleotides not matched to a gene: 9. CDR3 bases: TGTGCCAGCAGTCACACCGGGACAGGGTTAACAGATACGCAGTATTTT. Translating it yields CASSHTGTGLTDTQYF.

Here the CDR3 reads CASSLVGGGLNTEAFF. The CDR3 nucleotides read TGTGCCAGCAGCCTCGTGGGAGGGGGGTTGAACACTGAAGCTTTCTTT. The chain recombines TRBV7-9 with TRBJ1-1, with D possibly TRBD1 on 6 matching bases. Germline V gene sequence: CDR1 SEHNR, CDR2 FQNEAQ (reference sequence). The CDR3 extends over 16 amino acids. V shed 5 bases and J shed 0 bases, with 16 bases lying between them. The full variable domain, with the rest looked up from reference TRBV7-9 and TRBJ1-1, is DTGVSQNPRHKITKRGQNVTFRCDPISEHNRLYWYRQTLGQGPEFLTYFQNEAQLEKSRLLSDRFSAERPKGSFSTLEIQRTEQGDSAMYLCASSLVGGGLNTEAFFGQGTRLTVV.

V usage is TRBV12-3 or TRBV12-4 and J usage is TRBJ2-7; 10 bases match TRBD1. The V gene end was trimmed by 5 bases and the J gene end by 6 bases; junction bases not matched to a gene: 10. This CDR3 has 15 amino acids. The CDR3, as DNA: TGTGCCAGCAGTGGGGGGACAGGGGCAGTGGGCGAGCAGTACTTC. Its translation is CASSGGTGAVGEQYF.

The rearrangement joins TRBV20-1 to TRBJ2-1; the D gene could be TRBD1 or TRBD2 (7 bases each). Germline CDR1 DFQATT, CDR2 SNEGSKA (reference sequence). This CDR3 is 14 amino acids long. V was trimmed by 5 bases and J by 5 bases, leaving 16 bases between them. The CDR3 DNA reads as TGCAGTGCTGGGGCCAGGGGGAGGGACAATGAGCAGTTCTTC. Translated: CSAGARGRDNEQFF.

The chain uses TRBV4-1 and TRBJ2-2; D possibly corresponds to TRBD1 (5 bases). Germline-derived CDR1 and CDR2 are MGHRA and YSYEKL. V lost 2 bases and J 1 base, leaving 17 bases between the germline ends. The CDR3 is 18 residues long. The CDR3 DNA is TGCGCCAGCAGCCAAAGTAGGCCCCAGACAGAGAACACCGGGGAGCTGTTTTTT. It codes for CASSQSRPQTENTGELFF.

In DNA form, the CDR3 reads TGCAGTGCTAGAGGCCTGGGAGGCACCTACAATGAGCAGTTCTTC. Its translation is CSARGLGGTYNEQFF. The gene calls are TRBV20-1 and TRBJ2-1, with D possibly matching TRBD2 (6 bases). V was shortened by 1 base and J by 2 bases, with 12 bases between the two germline ends. There are 15 residues in the CDR3. CDR1 is DFQATT, CDR2 SNEGSKA, per germline (reference sequence).

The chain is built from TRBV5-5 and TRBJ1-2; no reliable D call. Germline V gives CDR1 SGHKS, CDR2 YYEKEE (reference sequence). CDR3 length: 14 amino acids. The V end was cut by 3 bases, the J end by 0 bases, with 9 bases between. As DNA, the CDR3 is TGTGCCAGCAGCTGGGAAAACCCTAACTATGGCTACACCTTC. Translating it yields CASSWENPNYGYTF.

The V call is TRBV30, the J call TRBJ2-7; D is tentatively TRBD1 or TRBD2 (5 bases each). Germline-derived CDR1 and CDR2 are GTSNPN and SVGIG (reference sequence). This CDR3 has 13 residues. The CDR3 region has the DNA TGTGCTTCCTCGGGACCCTACCTCTACGAGCAGTACTTC. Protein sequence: CASSGPYLYEQYF.

The CDR3 DNA reads TGTGCCAGCAGGCGGTTAGGCACTGAAGCTTTCTTT. This codes for CASRRLGTEAFF. The chain recombines TRBV27 with TRBJ1-1; D gene unclear. V lost 6 bases to trimming and J lost 4 bases, with 9 bases between them. This CDR3 comprises 12 residues. CDR1 and CDR2 from the germline V gene are MNHEY and SMNVEV (reference sequence).

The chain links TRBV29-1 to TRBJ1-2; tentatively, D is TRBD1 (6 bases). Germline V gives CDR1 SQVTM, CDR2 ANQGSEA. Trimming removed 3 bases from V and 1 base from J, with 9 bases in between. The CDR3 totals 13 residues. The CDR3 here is CSVEAGDNYGYTF. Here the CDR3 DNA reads TGCAGCGTTGAGGCAGGGGATAACTATGGCTACACCTTC.

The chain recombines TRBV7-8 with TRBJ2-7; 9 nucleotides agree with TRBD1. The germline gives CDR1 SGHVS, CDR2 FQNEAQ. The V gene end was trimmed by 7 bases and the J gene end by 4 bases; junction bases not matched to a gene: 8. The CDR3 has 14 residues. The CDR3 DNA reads TGTGCCAGCACCCAGGACAGGGGTTTATACGAGCAGTACTTC. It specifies CASTQDRGLYEQYF.

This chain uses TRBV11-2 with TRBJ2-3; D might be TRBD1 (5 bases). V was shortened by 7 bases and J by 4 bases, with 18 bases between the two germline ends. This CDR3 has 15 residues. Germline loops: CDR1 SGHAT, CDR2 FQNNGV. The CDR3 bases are TGTGCCAGCACCCTCTTTAGGGGTCCCCCAGATACGCAGTATTTT. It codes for CASTLFRGPPDTQYF.